This T cell receptor (beta chain) is drawn from a study of T cell responses to AZD1222 COVID-19 vaccine. As for the study in general: Second doses at about 4 or about 12 weeks were pooled.

Assay used: immunoSEQ multiplex PCR; TCRdb lists only in-frame clones, some missing. Of about 120,000 clones listed, roughly nine tenths are singletons. General study points: Clonal diversity may have been underestimated in mostly white British donors. Spike-wide vaccine-associated CD4 TCRs dominated at 160-218 and 743-854. Researchers took repertoire samples only after the peak T cell response had come.

Concerning this clone: The antigen is unknown.

Germline V gene lookup returns CDR1 MGHRA and CDR2 YSYEKL. Deletions cut 0 bases from V and 1 base from J, with 3 bases between. The CDR3 length is 13 residues. The receptor comes from an adult in good health. Source: peripheral blood, taken on day 0 of AZD1222 vaccination. The J gene is TRBJ1-1, the V gene TRBV4-1; D unclear. In DNA, the CDR3 is TGCGCCAGCAGCCAAGAACGGAACACTGAAGCTTTCTTT. The encoded protein is CASSQERNTEAFF.